One and the same sample provided the 20 T cell receptor beta chains below, sequenced in a study of T cell responses to AZD1222 COVID-19 vaccine. Sequencing was performed with immunoSEQ multiplex PCR; in TCRdb, only in-frame clones are kept and a portion is missing. The table lists more than 150,000 clones, 85% to 95% of them singletons. The sample was peripheral blood, taken on day 0 of AZD1222 vaccination. The receptors originated from an adult in good health.

The V and J genes are TRBV2 and TRBJ1-1; no reliable D call. This CDR3 is 12 amino acids long. The germline gives CDR1 SNHLY, CDR2 FYNNEI. V was shortened by 7 bases and J by 0 bases, with 6 bases between the two germline ends. The CDR3 is CASNWLNTEAFF. For the CDR3, the DNA is TGTGCCAGCAACTGGTTGAACACTGAAGCTTTCTTT.

V is TRBV3-1 (or the pseudogene TRBV3-2) and J is TRBJ1-5; D remains unclear. In germline, CDR1 is LGHDT, CDR2 YNNKEL (reference sequence). There are 13 residues in the CDR3. Trimming left V 1 base short and J 9 bases short, with 10 bases between. The DNA for the CDR3 is TGTGCCAGCAGCCAAGGAAGAGGAGCGCCCCAGCATTTT. This translates into CASSQGRGAPQHF.

Concerning this clone: Other DNA sequences of this sample code for an identical CDR3. This sequence joins TRBV27 and TRBJ1-1; D gene unclear. This CDR3 has 13 amino acids. The V gene's germline CDR1 is MNHEY and CDR2 SMNVEV (reference sequence). Deletions cut 4 bases from V and 0 bases from J, with 6 bases between. The CDR3 nucleotides are TGTGCCAGCAGTTCCATTCTGAACACTGAAGCTTTCTTT. This encodes CASSSILNTEAFF.

The chain combines TRBV6-5 with TRBJ2-7; D unresolved. Trimming removed 4 bases from V and 5 bases from J, with 6 bases in between. This CDR3 region has 11 residues. Germline V gene sequence: CDR1 MNHEY, CDR2 SVGAGI. Here the CDR3 reads CASSSPNEQYF. The CDR3 nucleotides are TGTGCCAGCAGTTCGCCCAACGAGCAGTACTTC.

The genes are TRBV28 and TRBJ1-3; no clear D. CDR1 is MDHEN, CDR2 SYDVKM, per germline. CDR3 length: 14 residues. The V gene lost 8 bases and the J gene lost 0 bases, with 11 bases spanning the gap. The CDR3 sequence: CASSEGNSGNTIYF. The DNA of the CDR3 is TGTGCCAGCTCCGAAGGCAACTCTGGAAACACCATATATTTT.

The chain recombines TRBV9 with TRBJ1-3, with 8 bases that match TRBD1. Germline trimming cut 4 bases from V and 3 bases from J; bases unmatched to any gene: 6. The CDR3 extends over 15 amino acids. Looked up from germline, CDR1 is SGDLS and CDR2 is YYNGEE. Written as DNA, the CDR3 is TGTGCCAGCAGCTCTGGGACAGGTTATGGAAACACCATATATTTT. Its protein product is CASSSGTGYGNTIYF.

The chain recombines TRBV18 with TRBJ1-1; D is unclear. The V gene lost 3 bases and the J gene lost 3 bases, with 8 bases spanning the gap. Germline CDR1 KGHSH, CDR2 LQKENI. The CDR3 covers 13 residues. The CDR3 coding sequence is TGTGCCAGCTCACCGCCGGCCCACACTGAAGCTTTCTTT. It codes for CASSPPAHTEAFF.

This chain connects TRBV6-1 to TRBJ2-3; 11 bases align to TRBD2. This CDR3 has 15 amino acids. Germline V gives CDR1 MNHNS, CDR2 SASEGT. V dropped 0 bases and J dropped 4; count of bases not matched to a gene: 0. Written as DNA, the CDR3 is TGTGCCAGCAGTGAAGCGGGACTAGCGGCAGATACGCAGTATTTT. Its protein is CASSEAGLAADTQYF.

V and J are TRBV5-1 and TRBJ2-6, with TRBD1 matching over 9 bases. With V trimmed by 2 bases and J by 1 base, 4 bases remained unmatched. Germline assignment: CDR1 SGHRS and CDR2 YFSETQ. This CDR3 is 17 amino acids long. The chain's CDR3 is CASSFTGGDSGANVLTF. The CDR3 region has the DNA TGCGCCAGCAGCTTCACAGGGGGCGATTCTGGGGCCAACGTCCTGACTTTC.

The CDR3 spells CASSYAGTTWAFF. DNA for the CDR3: TGTGCCAGCAGTTACGCGGGGACAACGTGGGCTTTCTTT. This chain joins TRBV6-5 and TRBJ1-1; D possibly corresponds to TRBD1 (6 bases). Germline CDR1 is MNHEY and CDR2 is SVGAGI. The CDR3 has 13 residues. The germline V and J ends were trimmed by 2 bases and 11 bases, with 15 bases remaining between them.

The chain couples TRBV24-1 to TRBJ1-4, with 8 bases identical to TRBD1. The junction had 11 bases not matched to a gene; V was cut back by 4 bases and J by 5 bases. The CDR3 totals 17 residues. In germline, CDR1 is KGHDR, CDR2 SFDVKD. The CDR3 region is CATSDSRAGQENEKLFF. CDR3 bases: TGTGCCACCAGTGACTCCAGGGCGGGACAGGAGAATGAAAAACTGTTTTTT.

Points on this clone: A junction boundary mismatches the germline segment, possibly from a read error. The rearrangement uses TRBV7-9 and TRBJ1-2; no definite D call. The CDR3 has 10 residues. Per the germline V gene, CDR1 is SEHNR and CDR2 is FQNEAQ (reference sequence). In nucleotides, the CDR3 is TGTGCCAGCAGTTTAGTTGGCTACACCTTC. It yields the protein CASSLVGYTF.

This rearrangement joins TRBV2 to TRBJ2-3; D could derive from TRBD1 or TRBD2 (5 bases each). The CDR3 has 15 amino acids. Germline V gives CDR1 SNHLY, CDR2 FYNNEI. Trimming cost V 3 bases and J 4 bases, with 14 bases left between them. CDR3 DNA sequence: TGTGCCAGCAGTGATCTGAGGGGAAGGGCAGATACGCAGTATTTT. Translated, it gives CASSDLRGRADTQYF. The variable domain in full, with the rest retrieved from reference TRBV2 and TRBJ2-3, is EPEVTQTPSHQVTQMGQEVILRCVPISNHLYFYWYRQILGQKVEFLVSFYNNEISEKSEIFDDQFSVERPDGSNFTLKIRSTKLEDSAMYFCASSDLRGRADTQYFGPGTRLTVL.

Only one count was recorded for this clone. V usage is TRBV27 and J usage is TRBJ2-1; the D gene could be TRBD1 or TRBD2 (5 bases each). The CDR3 length is 12 residues. CDR1 and CDR2 from the germline V gene are MNHEY and SMNVEV (reference sequence). Trimming removed 1 base at V and 11 bases at J, with 9 bases between. The CDR3 bases are TGTGCCAGCAGTTTATTAGGGGAGAAGCAGTTCTTC. Translated, it gives CASSLLGEKQFF.

The V and J genes are TRBV7-2 and TRBJ1-3; 7 bases align to TRBD1. CDR3 length equals 15 residues. V lost 4 bases to trimming and J lost 6 bases; unmatched junction nucleotides: 9. CDR1 is SGHTA and CDR2 is FQGNSA in the germline V gene. CDR3 sequence reads: CASSSNRGSQNTIYF. CDR3 in DNA: TGTGCCAGCAGCTCTAACAGGGGATCACAAAACACCATATATTTT.

The V call is TRBV7-8, the J call TRBJ1-2; 11 bases map to TRBD1. Germline V gene lookup returns CDR1 SGHVS and CDR2 FQNEAQ. The CDR3 extends over 14 amino acids. Losses at the gene ends were 5 bases for V and 6 bases for J; bases not matched to a gene: 5. CDR3 bases: TGTGCCAGCAGCCCCCAGGGACAGGGGGATGGCTACACCTTC. Encoded protein: CASSPQGQGDGYTF.

This clone was seen a single time. V gene TRBV5-5 combines with J gene TRBJ1-1, with D unclear. The germline V gene has CDR1 SGHKS and CDR2 YYEKEE (reference sequence). V was trimmed by 2 bases and J by 6 bases, leaving 11 bases between them. The CDR3 has 13 amino acids. The CDR3 coding sequence is TGTGCCAGCAGCTTTGTATGGGAGGCTGAAGCTTTCTTT. Its translation is CASSFVWEAEAFF.

The rearrangement links TRBV9 to TRBJ2-3; D unclear. V gave up 2 bases and J gave up 5 bases, with 12 bases separating them. Germline CDR1 reads SGDLS; CDR2 reads YYNGEE. This CDR3 comprises 14 residues. CDR3 sequence reads: CASSVRPRLDTQYF. The CDR3 nucleotides read TGTGCCAGCAGCGTCCGGCCGCGGCTAGATACGCAGTATTTT.

The chain recombines TRBV5-4 with TRBJ1-6, with D tentatively TRBD1 (5 bases). This CDR3 contains 14 residues. V was pared by 0 bases and J by 7 bases, with 8 bases between. Germline V gives CDR1 SGHNT, CDR2 YYREEE (reference sequence). The CDR3 DNA reads TGTGCCAGCAGCTTGGATGACAGAAATTCACCCCTCCACTTT. It yields the protein CASSLDDRNSPLHF.

This chain joins TRBV9 and TRBJ2-1; 7 bases are shared with TRBD1. The junction had 3 bases not matched to a gene; V was cut back by 0 bases and J by 3 bases. The CDR3 loop spans 15 amino acids. Germline V gene data show CDR1 as SGDLS and CDR2 as YYNGEE. The CDR3: CASSVGDSYYNEQFF. The CDR3 DNA reads TGTGCCAGCAGCGTAGGGGACAGCTACTACAATGAGCAGTTCTTC.